The 20 T cell receptor beta chains reported below all come from one sample, sequenced in a study of blood T cell repertoires in COVID-19. Repertoires were generated with immunoSEQ multiplex PCR, while TCRdb's copy carries only in-frame clones and drops some. Of 150,000 to 200,000 clones in the sample, around 83% are singletons; the top ten hold around 15%. The specimen sequenced was PBMCs or T cells enriched from blood (not recorded which). These receptors were taken from a man between 45 and 60 years old who had recovered from COVID-19.

A single count supports this clone. The V call is TRBV3-1 (or the pseudogene TRBV3-2), the J call TRBJ1-4; D is unresolved. CDR3 length equals 13 residues. Germline V gene lookup returns CDR1 LGHDT and CDR2 YNNKEL (reference sequence). Trimming took 5 bases from V and 3 from J, leaving 7 bases between them. The DNA of the CDR3 is TGTGCCAGCAGCAACCGGGCTAATGAAAAACTGTTTTTT. It translates to CASSNRANEKLFF.

The gene calls are TRBV11-2 and TRBJ2-7; D remains unclear. V dropped 0 bases and J dropped 3 bases, with 9 bases sitting between them. This CDR3 has 14 amino acids. Germline V gene data show CDR1 as SGHAT and CDR2 as FQNNGV. The CDR3 DNA is TGTGCCAGCAGCTTAGAAGCAAGATTCTACGAGCAGTACTTC. Its protein is CASSLEARFYEQYF.

This chain connects TRBV18 to TRBJ1-2, with a tentative D call TRBD1 (5 bases). Germline CDR1 KGHSH, CDR2 LQKENI. The CDR3 is made up of 15 amino acids. Trimming removed 3 bases from V and 5 bases from J, with 16 bases in between. The CDR3 coding sequence is TGTGCCAGCTCACCCAGGACAAGGGCTGGGTATGGCTACACCTTC. Protein sequence: CASSPRTRAGYGYTF.

The rearrangement uses TRBV2 and TRBJ1-5, with TRBD1 matching over 7 bases. The trim removed 4 bases at V and 3 bases at J, leaving 6 bases unmatched. The CDR3 loop spans 15 amino acids. Germline V gene data show CDR1 as SNHLY and CDR2 as FYNNEI. The CDR3 here is CASSVEQGNNQPQHF. The CDR3 DNA sequence: TGTGCCAGCAGTGTCGAACAGGGGAACAATCAGCCCCAGCATTTT.

This chain links TRBV5-1 with TRBJ1-5; D perhaps matches TRBD1 (5 bases). The CDR3 covers 15 residues. V was clipped by 1 base and J by 1 base, with 9 bases between them. Germline assignment: CDR1 SGHRS and CDR2 YFSETQ. The CDR3 nucleotides are TGCGCCAGCAGCTTGTCGGGGGACAGCAATCAGCCCCAGCATTTT. Protein product: CASSLSGDSNQPQHF.

CDR3 loop: CASRHSSGGNYEQYF. CDR3 coding DNA: TGTGCCAGCAGACATAGTAGCGGGGGGAACTACGAGCAGTACTTC. The chain joins TRBV3-1 (or the pseudogene TRBV3-2) to TRBJ2-7, with TRBD2 identical over 10 bases. Germline-derived CDR1 and CDR2 are LGHDT and YNNKEL (reference sequence). The ends lost 6 bases at V and 3 bases at J; junction bases unmatched: 8. CDR3 length: 15 amino acids.

This chain uses TRBV20-1 with TRBJ1-5; D gene unclear. The CDR3 spans 10 residues. Trimming took 6 bases from V and 11 from J, leaving 11 bases between them. The germline V gene has CDR1 DFQATT and CDR2 SNEGSKA (reference sequence). CDR3 region: CSALQNTQHF. The CDR3 DNA sequence: TGCAGTGCCCTCCAGAACACCCAGCATTTT.

The chain couples TRBV27 to TRBJ2-7; D is unclear. This CDR3 is 13 amino acids long. Germline CDR1 MNHEY, CDR2 SMNVEV (reference sequence). Trimming stripped 4 bases from V and 4 bases from J, with 11 bases between. The CDR3 is CASSSPASYEQYF. The DNA of the CDR3 is TGTGCCAGCAGTTCCCCAGCGAGTTACGAGCAGTACTTC.

The chain combines TRBV27 with TRBJ1-4; tentative D call: TRBD1 (5 bases). The CDR3 runs to 13 residues. Looked up from germline, CDR1 is MNHEY and CDR2 is SMNVEV (reference sequence). The ends were cut back, 6 bases at V and 7 bases at J, with 12 bases in the middle. DNA for the CDR3: TGTGCCAGCAGCGGGGGGTTGAGTGAAAAACTGTTTTTT. Its translation is CASSGGLSEKLFF. The full variable domain, with the rest looked up from reference TRBV27 and TRBJ1-4, is EAQVTQNPRYLITVTGKKLTVTCSQNMNHEYMSWYRQDPGLGLRQIYYSMNVEVTDKGDVPEGYKVSRKEKRNFPLILESPSPNQTSLYFCASSGGLSEKLFFGSGTQLSVL.

The V and J genes are TRBV28 and TRBJ2-1; TRBD2 agrees at 11 bases. CDR1 and CDR2 from the germline V gene are MDHEN and SYDVKM. This CDR3 has 22 residues. J gave up 1 base and V 4 bases, and 21 bases lay outside the gene matches. Here the CDR3 DNA reads TGTGCCAGCAGTTCTACGTCTCGGTCTAGCGGGGGGTCCCGCGATTCCTACAATGAGCAGTTCTTC. Protein: CASSSTSRSSGGSRDSYNEQFF. Full variable domain (rest looked up from reference TRBV28 and TRBJ2-1): DVKVTQSSRYLVKRTGEKVFLECVQDMDHENMFWYRQDPGLGLRLIYFSYDVKMKEKGDIPEGYSVSREKKERFSLILESASTNQTSMYLCASSSTSRSSGGSRDSYNEQFFGPGTRLTVL.

The J gene is TRBJ2-2, the V gene TRBV11-2; D ambiguous. Germline loops: CDR1 SGHAT, CDR2 FQNNGV. The CDR3 totals 14 residues. V shed 3 bases and J shed 2 bases, with 7 bases lying between them. CDR3 nucleotide sequence: TGTGCCAGCAGCTTGTCAGGAAACACCGGGGAGCTGTTTTTT. This sequence encodes CASSLSGNTGELFF.

The V call is TRBV21-1, the J call TRBJ2-4; the D call TRBD1 from the table was never checked on the DNA. TRBV21-1 is a listed pseudogene. This CDR3 is 17 amino acids long. The CDR3, as DNA: TGTGCCAGCAGCAAAAAAAGGGGATGCCGGTCCAAAAACATTCAGTACTTC. It codes for CASSKKRGCRSKNIQYF.

This chain's CDR3 is CASRRDTNYEQYF. CDR3 in DNA: TGTGCCAGCAGACGGGACACCAACTACGAGCAGTACTTC. This sequence joins TRBV7-9 and TRBJ2-7; D is perhaps TRBD1 (6 bases). Trimming shortened V by 6 bases and J by 3 bases, and 12 bases separated the two germline ends. The CDR3 is 13 amino acids. Germline CDR1 SEHNR, CDR2 FQNEAQ (reference sequence). The complete variable domain, with remaining parts taken from reference TRBV7-9 and TRBJ2-7, reads DTGVSQNPRHKITKRGQNVTFRCDPISEHNRLYWYRQTLGQGPEFLTYFQNEAQLEKSRLLSDRFSAERPKGSFSTLEIQRTEQGDSAMYLCASRRDTNYEQYFGPGTRLTVT.

The V call is TRBV4-1, the J call TRBJ2-2; 9 bases match TRBD1. Germline assignment: CDR1 MGHRA and CDR2 YSYEKL. CDR3 length: 15 amino acids. V was clipped by 2 bases and J by 7 bases; unmatched bases: 5. The CDR3: CASSQFTGGLGELFF. CDR3 DNA: TGCGCCAGCAGCCAATTCACAGGGGGCCTCGGGGAGCTGTTTTTT.

The V gene is TRBV5-1, the J gene TRBJ2-7; 7 bases map to TRBD2. Germline-derived CDR1 and CDR2 are SGHRS and YFSETQ. CDR3 length equals 16 residues. J gave up 2 bases and V 3 bases, and 11 bases lay outside the gene matches. The CDR3 DNA is TGCGCCAGCAGCTGGGGTTGGCTAGCGGAAACCTACGAGCAGTACTTC. Its translation is CASSWGWLAETYEQYF.

This rearrangement joins TRBV11-3 to TRBJ2-1; 7 bases match TRBD2. After removal of 5 bases from V and 8 bases from J, the junction contained 6 bases not matched to a gene. This CDR3 spans 13 amino acids. Germline V gene sequence: CDR1 SGHNT, CDR2 YENEEA. DNA of the CDR3: TGTGCCAGCAGCGTACGCCGGGAGGATGAGCAGTTCTTC. Translating gives CASSVRREDEQFF.

This clone has just a few counts. V is TRBV28 and J is TRBJ2-7, with 8 bases identical to TRBD1. The germline gives CDR1 MDHEN, CDR2 SYDVKM. This CDR3 has 15 residues. With 7 bases clipped from V and 2 bases from J, the junction kept 10 bases outside the gene matches. The CDR3: CASTPRRGLTYEQYF. The CDR3 DNA reads TGTGCCAGCACCCCCCGCAGGGGGCTCACCTACGAGCAGTACTTC.

This clone was recorded once. This chain connects TRBV18 to TRBJ1-5, with a possible D match to TRBD1 (5 bases). Germline V gives CDR1 KGHSH, CDR2 LQKENI. The CDR3 consists of 14 residues. V shed 5 bases and J shed 0 bases, with 8 bases lying between them. The CDR3 region is CASSGGNSNQPQHF. Written as DNA, the CDR3 is TGTGCCAGCTCAGGGGGGAATAGCAATCAGCCCCAGCATTTT.

The chain is built from TRBV7-9 and TRBJ1-1, with 9 bases fitting TRBD1. This CDR3 is built from 16 residues. V trimming: 3 bases; J trimming: 10 bases; junction bases outside the gene matches: 15. Germline CDR1 and CDR2: SEHNR and FQNEAQ (reference sequence). In nucleotides, the CDR3 is TGTGCCAGCAGCTTGACACGACTACAGGGGGCGCAAGGAGCTTTCTTT. Protein product: CASSLTRLQGAQGAFF.

V gene TRBV13 combines with J gene TRBJ1-2; weak D call: TRBD1 (6 bases). The CDR3 length is 17 residues. CDR1 is PRHDT, CDR2 FYEKMQ, per germline (reference sequence). Between the trimmed V and J ends, which lost 3 bases and 8 bases, there was a span of 25 bases. CDR3 region: CASSLGRGRGGDRGYTF. DNA for the CDR3: TGTGCCAGCAGCTTGGGCCGAGGCAGGGGAGGGGATCGGGGCTACACCTTC.